These T cell receptor beta chains were read from a single sample in a study of cytomegalovirus exposure and HLA in healthy donors. Libraries were prepared by immunoSEQ multiplex PCR; TCRdb keeps only in-frame clonotypes and omits some of them. The sample includes around 180,000 clones, approximately 78% of them seen just once. Sequencing was done on a sample of PBMCs. These receptors were taken from a male donor in good health and CMV-seronegative. Each CDR3 is given with its conserved first and last residue. A D gene is named only where the DNA matches it firmly. For some rows the clone size is stated as once, few or many, or as a class when expanded; others skip it.

v_call	clone_size	j_call	d_call	cdr3_aa	cdr3_nt
TRBV5-8	.	TRBJ1-4	TRBD1	CASSRGQGNEKLFF	TGTGCCAGCAGCCGTGGACAGGGGAACGAAAAACTGTTTTTT
TRBV9	.	TRBJ1-5	.	CASSVDEGRQPQHF	TGTGCCAGCAGCGTAGATGAGGGGAGGCAGCCCCAGCATTTT
TRBV7-9	.	TRBJ2-1	.	CASSLDGSLPHEQFF	TGTGCCAGCAGCTTAGATGGGAGTCTTCCCCATGAGCAGTTCTTC
TRBV5-4	.	TRBJ2-7	.	CASSGKMIPYEQYF	TGTGCCAGCAGCGGCAAGATGATCCCCTACGAGCAGTACTTC
TRBV9	.	TRBJ2-7	TRBD2	CASSAGTSAHEQYF	TGTGCCAGCAGCGCAGGGACTAGCGCCCACGAGCAGTACTTC
TRBV6-1	.	TRBJ1-3	TRBD1	CASSDHRGSGNTIYF	TGTGCCAGCAGTGACCACAGGGGCTCTGGAAACACCATATATTTT
TRBV5-8	.	TRBJ1-6	TRBD1	CASSLGLAGGHNSPLHF	TGTGCCAGCAGCTTGGGTCTGGCAGGGGGCCATAATTCACCCCTCCACTTT
TRBV15	.	TRBJ2-3	.	CATSRDPPGGRAPDTQYF	TGTGCCACCAGCAGAGACCCCCCTGGGGGCAGGGCGCCAGATACGCAGTATTTT
TRBV7-7	.	TRBJ2-1	.	CASSLGGTVNEQFF	TGTGCCAGCAGCTTAGGAGGAACTGTCAATGAGCAGTTCTTC
TRBV5-4	.	TRBJ2-6	.	CASSLTGTGANVLTF	TGTGCCAGCAGCTTGACAGGGACTGGGGCCAACGTCCTGACTTTC
TRBV5-4	.	TRBJ2-7	.	CASSLGGQDEQYF	TGTGCCAGCAGCTTGGGGGGCCAGGACGAGCAGTACTTC
TRBV19	few	TRBJ1-1	.	CASSILLGGLNTEAFF	TGTGCCAGTAGTATACTATTGGGAGGTTTGAACACTGAAGCTTTCTTT
TRBV6-5	.	TRBJ1-2	.	CASSYLDRLDYGYTF	TGTGCCAGCAGTTACCTAGACAGGTTGGACTATGGCTACACCTTC
TRBV5-4	.	TRBJ2-1	TRBD2	CASSLGAGGYNEQFF	TGTGCCAGCAGCTTAGGAGCGGGAGGATACAATGAGCAGTTCTTC
TRBV4-2	.	TRBJ2-5	.	CASSQDVAAQETQYF	TGTGCCAGCAGCCAAGATGTGGCGGCCCAAGAGACCCAGTACTTC
TRBV4-2	once	TRBJ2-7	.	CASRQEGGPIYEQYF	TGTGCCAGCAGGCAAGAGGGGGGACCAATCTACGAGCAGTACTTC
TRBV7-8	.	TRBJ2-7	TRBD2	CASSLNVASGGLLSYEQYF	TGTGCCAGCAGCTTAAATGTGGCTAGCGGGGGGCTTCTCTCCTACGAGCAGTACTTC
TRBV7-3	.	TRBJ1-2	.	CASRPYGSIGYTF	TGTGCCAGCAGACCCTACGGGAGTATTGGCTACACCTTC
TRBV6-6	once	TRBJ2-1	TRBD1	CASSYGDSSYNEQFF	TGTGCCAGCAGTTATGGGGACAGCTCTTACAATGAGCAGTTCTTC
TRBV27	.	TRBJ2-7	TRBD1	CASSTRQGSSYEQYF	TGTGCCAGCAGTACAAGACAGGGGAGCTCCTACGAGCAGTACTTC
TRBV9	.	TRBJ1-1	.	CAGSVVRGPEAFF	TGTGCCGGCAGCGTAGTCAGGGGCCCTGAAGCTTTCTTT
TRBV5-6	.	TRBJ2-2	.	CASSHGTLNTGELFF	TGTGCCAGCAGCCACGGGACACTGAACACCGGGGAGCTGTTTTTT
TRBV21-1	once	TRBJ2-7	.	CASSGRTGPLSYEQYF	TGTGCCAGCAGCGGCAGGACAGGGCCTCTCTCCTACGAGCAGTACTTC
TRBV5-5	.	TRBJ2-7	TRBD1	CASSSDRGPTYEQYF	TGTGCCAGCAGCTCCGACAGGGGGCCAACCTACGAGCAGTACTTC
TRBV9	few	TRBJ1-1	.	CASSVTGSNTEAFF	TGTGCCAGCAGCGTAACAGGGTCGAACACTGAAGCTTTCTTT
TRBV9	.	TRBJ2-1	.	CASSVENSLSSYNEQFF	TGTGCCAGCAGCGTAGAAAACAGCCTCAGCTCCTACAATGAGCAGTTCTTC
TRBV15	.	TRBJ2-5	.	CATSRVRIQETQYF	TGTGCCACCAGCAGAGTGAGGATTCAAGAGACCCAGTACTTC
TRBV5-1	.	TRBJ1-4	TRBD1	CASSSGQGIDEKLFF	TGCGCCAGCAGCTCCGGACAGGGAATAGATGAAAAACTGTTTTTT
TRBV6-1	once	TRBJ2-1	TRBD1	CASGRDRGLNEQFF	TGTGCCAGCGGCCGGGACAGGGGGCTCAATGAGCAGTTCTTC
TRBV27	.	TRBJ2-7	TRBD1	CASSWRGRDRGPFRGQYF	TGTGCCAGCAGTTGGAGGGGCCGGGACAGGGGGCCTTTCAGGGGGCAGTACTTC
TRBV6-5	.	TRBJ2-2	.	CASTRVRLTGELFF	TGTGCCAGCACTCGGGTTAGATTGACCGGGGAGCTGTTTTTT
TRBV7-8	.	TRBJ2-5	TRBD2	CASARTSGGGETQYF	TGTGCCAGTGCCCGGACTAGCGGGGGCGGCGAGACCCAGTACTTC
TRBV6-7	.	TRBJ2-1	.	CASSYSGRAEQFF	TGTGCCAGCAGTTACTCGGGCAGGGCTGAGCAGTTCTTC
TRBV18	.	TRBJ1-1	.	CASSPRAGVNTEAFF	TGTGCCAGCTCACCTAGGGCCGGGGTGAACACTGAAGCTTTCTTT
TRBV5-4	.	TRBJ1-2	TRBD1	CASSLGTGGQGVYGYTF	TGTGCCAGCAGCTTGGGGACAGGGGGCCAAGGGGTCTATGGCTACACCTTC
TRBV19	.	TRBJ1-5	.	CASSISGDTWKPQHF	TGTGCCAGTAGTATATCCGGGGATACATGGAAACCCCAGCATTTT
TRBV7-6	.	TRBJ2-1	TRBD2	CASSLGGGRAMDEQFF	TGTGCCAGCAGCTTAGGAGGCGGGAGGGCCATGGATGAGCAGTTCTTC
TRBV7-2	.	TRBJ2-1	TRBD2	CASSLLVAGVHPYNEQFF	TGTGCCAGCAGCTTGTTGGTAGCGGGAGTCCACCCCTACAATGAGCAGTTCTTC
TRBV28	.	TRBJ2-4	TRBD1	CASSSPQFDRGLLPNIQYF	TGTGCCAGCAGTTCCCCACAATTCGACAGGGGGTTACTCCCCAACATTCAGTACTTC
TRBV15	.	TRBJ1-1	.	CATSSGRRTFTEAFF	TGTGCCACCAGCAGCGGTCGTCGGACTTTCACTGAAGCTTTCTTT
TRBV16	once	TRBJ2-7	.	CASSRPGGTYEQYF	TGTGCCAGCAGCCGCCCAGGAGGAACCTACGAGCAGTACTTC
TRBV7-9	.	TRBJ2-5	.	CASSPRSVAAQETQYF	TGTGCCAGCAGCCCCCGTTCGGTCGCCGCCCAAGAGACCCAGTACTTC
TRBV4-3	.	TRBJ2-5	TRBD1	CASSQERTGLIQETQYF	TGCGCCAGCAGCCAAGAGCGGACAGGGCTCATTCAAGAGACCCAGTACTTC
TRBV4-3	once	TRBJ2-1	TRBD2	CASSQEWTSGSLAYNEQFF	TGCGCCAGCAGCCAAGAGTGGACTAGCGGGAGTCTCGCCTACAATGAGCAGTTCTTC
TRBV19	.	TRBJ2-5	TRBD2	CASSARTSGRSSVVTETQYF	TGTGCCAGTAGTGCCAGGACTAGCGGGAGGTCCTCTGTTGTGACAGAGACCCAGTACTTC
TRBV6-1	.	TRBJ1-5	TRBD1	CASSDRGQGNQPQHF	TGTGCCAGCAGCGACAGGGGGCAGGGCAATCAGCCCCAGCATTTT
TRBV5-1	once	TRBJ2-5	TRBD1	CASSFNRGPSGYQETQYF	TGCGCCAGCAGCTTTAACAGGGGTCCATCTGGGTACCAAGAGACCCAGTACTTC
TRBV6-5	.	TRBJ1-2	.	CASRTGSAYGYTF	TGTGCCAGCAGAACAGGGTCGGCCTATGGCTACACCTTC
TRBV4-3	few	TRBJ1-5	.	CASSQEGGPNQPQHF	TGCGCCAGCAGCCAAGAAGGAGGGCCCAATCAGCCCCAGCATTTT
TRBV27	.	TRBJ2-1	.	CASSLDREVYNEQFF	TGTGCCAGCAGTCTCGACAGGGAGGTTTACAATGAGCAGTTCTTC
TRBV15	.	TRBJ2-2	.	CATSRVFTGELFF	TGTGCCACCAGCAGAGTCTTCACCGGGGAGCTGTTTTTT
TRBV6-1	.	TRBJ1-1	.	CASSESVNTEAFF	TGTGCCAGCAGTGAATCTGTGAACACTGAAGCTTTCTTT
TRBV28	.	TRBJ2-5	.	CASTTQGLGETQYF	TGTGCCAGCACCACCCAGGGGCTCGGAGAGACCCAGTACTTC
TRBV11-2	.	TRBJ1-3	.	CASSTPEGRRNTIYF	TGTGCCAGCAGCACCCCGGAGGGTCGCCGAAACACCATATATTTT